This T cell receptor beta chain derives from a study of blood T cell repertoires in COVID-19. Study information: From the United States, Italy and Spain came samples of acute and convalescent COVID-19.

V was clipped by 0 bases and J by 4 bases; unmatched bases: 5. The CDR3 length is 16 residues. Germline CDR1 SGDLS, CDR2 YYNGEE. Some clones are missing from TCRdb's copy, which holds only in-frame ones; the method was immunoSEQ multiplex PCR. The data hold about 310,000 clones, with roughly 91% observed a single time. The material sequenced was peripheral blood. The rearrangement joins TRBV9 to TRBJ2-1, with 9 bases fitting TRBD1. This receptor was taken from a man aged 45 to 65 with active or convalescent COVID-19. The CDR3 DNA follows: TGTGCCAGCAGCGTAGGGTCGACAGGGGGTTACAATGAGCAGTTCTTC. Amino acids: CASSVGSTGGYNEQFF.